This entry lists 24 T cell receptor beta chains sequenced from one sample in a study of T cell responses to AZD1222 COVID-19 vaccine. Here immunoSEQ multiplex PCR was the method, and the copy in TCRdb shows in-frame clones only, minus some. The sample includes around 160,000 clones, more than 85% of them seen just once. The source material was peripheral blood, sampled on day 0 of AZD1222 vaccination. Receptor source: an adult in good health.

The rearrangement joins TRBV11-2 to TRBJ1-2, with unresolved D. The CDR3 has 15 residues. Trimming shortened V by 0 bases and J by 4 bases, and 12 bases separated the two germline ends. Looked up from germline, CDR1 is SGHAT and CDR2 is FQNNGV. The CDR3: CASSLDRRRTYGYTF. In DNA, the CDR3 is TGTGCCAGCAGCTTAGATCGGCGACGGACCTATGGCTACACCTTC.

J is TRBJ1-4 and V is TRBV2, with unresolved D. This CDR3 spans 17 amino acids. Germline V gene sequence: CDR1 SNHLY, CDR2 FYNNEI. Trimming pared 2 bases from V and 4 bases from J, leaving 17 bases between. In DNA form, the CDR3 reads TGTGCCAGCAGTGAATTTCAGACTGGCAGGCTTAATGAAAAACTGTTTTTT. This codes for CASSEFQTGRLNEKLFF.

The J gene is TRBJ2-7, the V gene TRBV7-2, with D tentatively TRBD1 (5 bases). V lost 5 bases to trimming and J lost 0 bases, with 11 bases between them. The CDR3 sequence is 14 residues long. CDR1 and CDR2 from the germline V gene are SGHTA and FQGNSA. The CDR3 sequence is CASSPTQGSYEQYF. The CDR3 coding sequence is TGTGCCAGCAGCCCAACCCAGGGCTCCTACGAGCAGTACTTC.

This chain connects TRBV3-1 (or the pseudogene TRBV3-2) to TRBJ2-3; TRBD2 is a possible D gene (5 bases). The V end was cut by 4 bases, the J end by 1 base, with 12 bases between. This CDR3 region has 15 residues. Germline CDR1 reads LGHDT; CDR2 reads YNNKEL (reference sequence). CDR3 sequence (DNA): TGTGCCAGCAGCCTCAAGAGGGCCGGCACAGATACGCAGTATTTT. Protein sequence: CASSLKRAGTDTQYF.

The V call is TRBV7-9, the J call TRBJ1-2, with D uncertain. Per the germline V gene, CDR1 is SEHNR and CDR2 is FQNEAQ (reference sequence). CDR3 length equals 15 residues. Trimming took off 7 bases at V and 6 bases at J, with 21 bases between the two ends. CDR3 amino acids: CASILRPVDLDGYTF. As DNA, the CDR3 is TGTGCCAGCATCCTTCGCCCCGTAGATTTGGATGGCTACACCTTC.

The V call is TRBV29-1, the J call TRBJ2-7; TRBD1 matches 8 bases. The V gene end was trimmed by 5 bases and the J gene end by 6 bases; junction bases not matched to a gene: 6. The CDR3 has 12 residues. In germline, CDR1 is SQVTM, CDR2 ANQGSEA. CDR3 nucleotides: TGCAGCGTTAGGCAGGGGGCATCCGAGCAGTACTTC. Amino acids: CSVRQGASEQYF.

The chain links TRBV5-1 to TRBJ2-1; 9 bases map to TRBD2. The CDR3 runs to 15 residues. The germline CDR1 and CDR2 sequences are SGHRS and YFSETQ. The trim removed 0 bases at V and 10 bases at J, leaving 8 bases unmatched. CDR3 DNA sequence: TGCGCCAGCAGCTTGGTGCGGGGGGGCGGAGGCGAGCAGTTCTTC. Residues: CASSLVRGGGGEQFF.

The chain recombines TRBV2 with TRBJ1-1, with D perhaps TRBD1 (5 bases). There are 13 residues in the CDR3. Trimming removed 7 bases at V and 1 base at J, with 10 bases between. The germline CDR1 and CDR2 sequences are SNHLY and FYNNEI. Written as DNA, the CDR3 is TGTGCCAGCAAAGCACAGGCGAACACTGAAGCTTTCTTT. It translates to CASKAQANTEAFF.

The chain uses TRBV14 and TRBJ2-7; D may match TRBD1 or TRBD2 (5 bases each). Germline V lookup: CDR1 SGHDN, CDR2 FVKESK. Deletions cut 4 bases from V and 0 bases from J, with 10 bases between. This CDR3 is built from 14 residues. The CDR3 is CASSRDPSSYEQYF. For the CDR3, the DNA is TGTGCCAGCAGCCGGGACCCCAGCTCCTACGAGCAGTACTTC.

The J gene is TRBJ1-1, the V gene TRBV5-1; no reliable D call. V shed 4 bases and J shed 0 bases, with 16 bases lying between them. Germline loops: CDR1 SGHRS, CDR2 YFSETQ. The CDR3 runs to 16 residues. The CDR3 coding sequence is TGCGCCAGCAGCCCTGGGCCCTCGGGTCTGAACACTGAAGCTTTCTTT. It codes for CASSPGPSGLNTEAFF.

This clone showed up just once. The chain combines TRBV5-6 with TRBJ1-1; D not resolved. Germline V lookup: CDR1 SGHDT, CDR2 YYEEEE. This CDR3 region has 13 residues. V lost 0 bases and J lost 3, with 6 bases in between. The CDR3 DNA reads as TGTGCCAGCAGCTTGGGCAGTGACACTGAAGCTTTCTTT. Protein sequence: CASSLGSDTEAFF.

The V gene is TRBV9, the J gene TRBJ2-1, with D possibly being TRBD2 (5 bases). V lost 0 bases, J lost 5 bases, and 15 bases lay in between. The CDR3 is 16 residues long. The germline CDR1 and CDR2 sequences are SGDLS and YYNGEE. CDR3 coding DNA: TGTGCCAGCAGCGTAGGGCCCCTGGGGAGCAACAATGAGCAGTTCTTC. Its translation: CASSVGPLGSNNEQFF.

This sequence joins TRBV7-9 and TRBJ2-7; the match to TRBD2 covers 7 bases. The CDR3 covers 15 residues. J gave up 2 bases and V 1 base, and 5 bases lay outside the gene matches. Germline assignment: CDR1 SEHNR and CDR2 FQNEAQ (reference sequence). CDR3 nucleotides: TGTGCCAGCAGCTTAGAGCTAGCGGAAACCTACGAGCAGTACTTC. This translates into CASSLELAETYEQYF.

CDR3 in DNA: TGTGCCAGCACGGGCAGGGCCCTTGAAGCTTTCTTT. Protein: CASTGRALEAFF. The V and J genes are TRBV6-5 and TRBJ1-1; TRBD1 might be the D (5 bases). This CDR3 is 12 amino acids long. Trimming shortened V by 7 bases and J by 7 bases, and 13 bases separated the two germline ends. The V gene's germline CDR1 is MNHEY and CDR2 SVGAGI.

The chain has TRBV6-4 and TRBJ2-3; 10 positions agree with TRBD2. The CDR3 has 15 residues. The germline gives CDR1 MRHNA, CDR2 SNTAGT. V gave up 3 bases and J gave up 6 bases; unmatched junction bases: 6. The CDR3 loop is CASSEGAGGPDTQYF. Here the CDR3 DNA reads TGTGCCAGCAGTGAGGGAGCGGGAGGGCCGGATACGCAGTATTTT.

This sequence joins TRBV6-5 and TRBJ1-3; possible D gene TRBD1, 6 bases. This CDR3 region has 16 residues. Looked up from germline, CDR1 is MNHEY and CDR2 is SVGAGI. Deletions cut 4 bases from V and 0 bases from J, with 13 bases between. The CDR3 coding sequence is TGTGCCAGCAGTTCAGGGGTCCCGGACTCTGGAAACACCATATATTTT. Translated: CASSSGVPDSGNTIYF.

The chain has TRBV6-5 and TRBJ2-3; possible D gene TRBD1, 7 bases. The CDR3 runs 15 residues. Trimming stripped 6 bases from V and 6 bases from J, with 19 bases between. Germline V lookup: CDR1 MNHEY, CDR2 SVGAGI. CDR3 region: CASSRGTALGDTQYF. The DNA for the CDR3 is TGTGCCAGCAGCCGCGGGACAGCACTGGGGGATACGCAGTATTTT.

V usage is TRBV6-5 and J usage is TRBJ1-1, with 8 bases identical to TRBD1. Losses at the gene ends were 8 bases for V and 0 bases for J; bases not matched to a gene: 8. The length of the CDR3 is 15 residues. CDR1 MNHEY and CDR2 SVGAGI come from the germline V gene. CDR3 residues: CASRITTGVNTEAFF. DNA for the CDR3: TGTGCCAGCCGAATCACGACAGGGGTGAACACTGAAGCTTTCTTT.

This chain uses TRBV2 with TRBJ1-3; TRBD1 aligns across 7 bases. The germline gives CDR1 SNHLY, CDR2 FYNNEI. V lost 10 bases to trimming and J lost 2 bases; unmatched junction nucleotides: 14. CDR3 length: 16 residues. The CDR3 sequence is CAIPSLLGTAGNTIYF. In DNA form, the CDR3 reads TGTGCCATACCTTCCCTTTTGGGGACAGCTGGAAACACCATATATTTT.

The chain is built from TRBV24-1 and TRBJ2-1; D possibly corresponds to TRBD2 (5 bases). The CDR3 is 21 amino acids. The germline V gene encodes CDR1 KGHDR and CDR2 SFDVKD. Trimming took off 4 bases at V and 6 bases at J, with 33 bases between the two ends. CDR3 in amino acids: CATSDPLPAARSGSNSNEQFF. The DNA of the CDR3 is TGTGCCACCAGTGACCCCCTCCCCGCAGCCCGTTCGGGGTCCAACTCCAATGAGCAGTTCTTC.

This rearrangement joins TRBV12-3 or TRBV12-4 to TRBJ1-3; no definite D call. The CDR3 length is 11 residues. Trimming removed 3 bases at V and 4 bases at J, with 1 base between. The CDR3 DNA reads TGTGCCAGCAGTTTGGGAAACACCATATATTTT. Encoded protein: CASSLGNTIYF.

The rearrangement uses TRBV2 and TRBJ2-5; D perhaps matches TRBD1 (6 bases). Trimming pared 4 bases from V and 0 bases from J, leaving 9 bases between. The CDR3 runs 14 residues. Germline V gene lookup returns CDR1 SNHLY and CDR2 FYNNEI. CDR3 in amino acids: CASSGQDYQETQYF. DNA for the CDR3: TGTGCCAGCAGTGGACAGGATTACCAAGAGACCCAGTACTTC.

The J gene is TRBJ1-3, the V gene TRBV7-6, with a possible D match to TRBD1 (6 bases). The CDR3 spans 16 residues. Germline lookup yields CDR1 SGHVS and CDR2 FNYEAQ. V was cut by 5 bases and J by 3 bases, with 17 bases left in between. CDR3: CASSPSGGRGGNTIYF. The CDR3 nucleotides are TGTGCCAGCAGCCCGAGCGGGGGGCGCGGTGGAAACACCATATATTTT.

This clone was counted only a few times. This rearrangement joins TRBV5-1 to TRBJ1-1, with 9 bases lining up with TRBD1. In germline, CDR1 is SGHRS, CDR2 YFSETQ. The CDR3 covers 15 residues. V shed 3 bases and J 4 bases; nucleotides not matched to a gene: 7. The CDR3 here is CASSSSRTGVTEAFF. DNA for the CDR3: TGCGCCAGCAGCTCTTCTCGGACAGGGGTCACTGAAGCTTTCTTT.